This is a list of T cell receptor beta chains from one sample in a study of shared clonotypes between healthy human individuals. The method was immunoSEQ multiplex PCR; TCRdb's version includes in-frame clones alone and lacks a portion of them. The sample lists about 2 million clones, over 85% occurring once. Sequenced sample: naive CD8+ T cells sorted from blood. The source is a man younger than 30 in good health. The CDR3 runs from the conserved cysteine through the conserved F or W. Fields, in order: J gene, V gene, CDR3 protein.

j_call: TRBJ2-1; v_call: TRBV5-6; cdr3_aa: CASSLAQGHEQFF
j_call: TRBJ2-4; v_call: TRBV4-1; cdr3_aa: CASSQGPIQYF
j_call: TRBJ2-1; v_call: TRBV5-6; cdr3_aa: CASRHQGSGEQFF
j_call: TRBJ2-1; v_call: TRBV27; cdr3_aa: CASSPTSERVSYNEQFF
j_call: TRBJ2-7; v_call: TRBV6-5; cdr3_aa: CASRPSSGHSYEQYF
j_call: TRBJ2-3; v_call: TRBV9; cdr3_aa: CASSSPPGTDTQYF
j_call: TRBJ1-4; v_call: TRBV9; cdr3_aa: CASSVEWGDEKLFF
j_call: TRBJ2-7; v_call: TRBV5-1; cdr3_aa: CASSPAGSSYEQYF
j_call: TRBJ2-1; v_call: TRBV5-4; cdr3_aa: CASSLSVYVKSSYNEQFF
j_call: TRBJ2-3; v_call: TRBV5-1; cdr3_aa: CASSDRGADTQYF
j_call: TRBJ2-7; v_call: TRBV2; cdr3_aa: CASSDLATPYEQYF
j_call: TRBJ2-7; v_call: TRBV4-1; cdr3_aa: CASSQRLAEAYEQYF
j_call: TRBJ1-5; v_call: TRBV2; cdr3_aa: CASKGAGQPQHF
j_call: TRBJ2-7; v_call: TRBV7-9; cdr3_aa: CASSSVLQGYEQHF
j_call: TRBJ2-3; v_call: TRBV27; cdr3_aa: CASSTRQASDTQYF
j_call: TRBJ2-7; v_call: TRBV5-1; cdr3_aa: CASSLAYQDEQYF
j_call: TRBJ2-7; v_call: TRBV7-9; cdr3_aa: CASSWDRGHEQYF
j_call: TRBJ2-1; v_call: TRBV5-4; cdr3_aa: CASSPRLAGGSNEQFF
j_call: TRBJ2-7; v_call: TRBV7-9; cdr3_aa: CASSGDRPYEQYF